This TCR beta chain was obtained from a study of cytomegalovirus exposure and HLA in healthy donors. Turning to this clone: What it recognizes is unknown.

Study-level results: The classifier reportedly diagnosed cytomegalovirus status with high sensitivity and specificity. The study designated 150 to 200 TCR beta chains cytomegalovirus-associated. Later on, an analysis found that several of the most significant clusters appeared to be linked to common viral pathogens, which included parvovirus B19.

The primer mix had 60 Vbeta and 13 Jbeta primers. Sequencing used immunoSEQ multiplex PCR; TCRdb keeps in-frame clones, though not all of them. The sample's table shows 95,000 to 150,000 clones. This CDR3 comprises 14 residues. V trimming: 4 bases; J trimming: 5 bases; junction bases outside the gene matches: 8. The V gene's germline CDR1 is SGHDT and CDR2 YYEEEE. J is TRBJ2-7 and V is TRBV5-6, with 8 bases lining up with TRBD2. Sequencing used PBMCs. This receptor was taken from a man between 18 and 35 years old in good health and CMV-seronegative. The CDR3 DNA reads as TGTGCCAGCAGCCCGGGACTAGGAGTGAACGAGCAGTACTTC. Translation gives CASSPGLGVNEQYF.